The next 27 T cell receptor beta chains were all read from a single sample in a study of blood T cell repertoires in COVID-19. Only in-frame clones appear in the TCRdb table, and some are missing; sequencing was by immunoSEQ multiplex PCR. The sample gives roughly 180,000 clones, approximately 81% of which show up once; 15% to 20% is in the top ten. The sequencing sample was made of PBMCs or T cells enriched from blood (not recorded which). The receptors here all came from a man aged 55 to 70 who had recovered from COVID-19.

This rearrangement joins TRBV2 to TRBJ1-3; possibly TRBD1 for D (5 bases). Looked up from germline, CDR1 is SNHLY and CDR2 is FYNNEI. This CDR3 has 13 residues. V was cut by 4 bases and J by 5 bases, with 9 bases left in between. This chain's CDR3 is CASSGGDRNTIYF. In DNA form, the CDR3 reads TGTGCCAGCAGTGGGGGCGATAGAAACACCATATATTTT.

This chain links TRBV2 with TRBJ1-2; perhaps TRBD1 as D (5 bases). Between the trimmed V and J ends, which lost 8 bases and 2 bases, there was a span of 15 bases. This CDR3 contains 14 residues. Germline values: CDR1 SNHLY, CDR2 FYNNEI. Written as DNA, the CDR3 is TGTGCCAGCGAAAACTATGCAGGGAACTATGGCTACACCTTC. This translates into CASENYAGNYGYTF.

This clone has just one count. The V and J genes are TRBV7-6 and TRBJ2-1; TRBD1 agrees at 8 bases. The germline V gene encodes CDR1 SGHVS and CDR2 FNYEAQ. V was clipped by 5 bases and J by 9 bases; unmatched bases: 15. The CDR3 length is 16 residues. This CDR3 reads CASSLQGGASKGEQFF. The CDR3 DNA is TGTGCCAGCAGCCTACAGGGGGGAGCAAGTAAGGGTGAGCAGTTCTTC.

The rearrangement uses TRBV11-3 and TRBJ1-1, with TRBD1 as a possible D gene (6 bases). CDR1 and CDR2 from the germline V gene are SGHNT and YENEEA. With 3 bases removed from V and 5 bases from J, the gap between germline ends came to 16 bases. The CDR3 is 15 amino acids. CDR3 DNA: TGTGCCAGCAGCTTTTCCTCGCAAACAGGGACTGAAGCTTTCTTT. It codes for CASSFSSQTGTEAFF.

This sequence joins TRBV19 and TRBJ2-2; 9 nucleotides match TRBD1. This CDR3 has 15 residues. Trimming removed 6 bases from V and 6 bases from J; junction bases left unmatched: 8. Germline assignment: CDR1 LNHDA and CDR2 SQIVND (reference sequence). DNA of the CDR3: TGTGCCAGTAGAACAGGGGGCGTAAGGGCCGGGGAGCTGTTTTTT. It encodes CASRTGGVRAGELFF.

The V call is TRBV6-1, the J call TRBJ1-1, with D possibly being TRBD1 (6 bases). The CDR3 spans 15 residues. Trimming removed 1 base at V and 2 bases at J, with 11 bases between. The V gene's germline CDR1 is MNHNS and CDR2 SASEGT. The CDR3 DNA follows: TGTGCCAGCAGTGAAGATTGGGGGCGCAACACTGAAGCTTTCTTT. It encodes CASSEDWGRNTEAFF.

The V call is TRBV2, the J call TRBJ1-5; D is perhaps TRBD1 (6 bases). The CDR3 sequence is 15 residues long. Germline V CDR1 and CDR2: SNHLY, FYNNEI. With 4 bases removed from V and 1 base from J, the gap between germline ends came to 11 bases. The CDR3, as DNA: TGTGCCAGCAGTGCCGGGACACCAAGCAATCAGCCCCAGCATTTT. It is translated as CASSAGTPSNQPQHF.

This chain connects TRBV7-9 to TRBJ2-3; no clear D gene. With 1 base removed from V and 6 bases from J, the gap between germline ends came to 5 bases. The CDR3 is made up of 12 amino acids. CDR1 SEHNR and CDR2 FQNEAQ come from the germline V gene (reference sequence). CDR3 coding DNA: TGTGCCAGCAGCTTAGGTGCGGATACGCAGTATTTT. Protein sequence: CASSLGADTQYF.

CDR3 in amino acids: CASSQGVSRGQYEQYF. The DNA for the CDR3 is TGTGCCAGCAGCCAAGGAGTCAGCAGGGGTCAATACGAGCAGTACTTC. This rearrangement joins TRBV14 to TRBJ2-7, with D maybe TRBD1 (6 bases). Trimming stripped 1 base from V and 4 bases from J, with 17 bases between. Germline V gene lookup returns CDR1 SGHDN and CDR2 FVKESK. There are 16 residues in the CDR3.

The table lists this clone with a count of one. The chain combines TRBV2 with TRBJ2-2, with 7 positions matching TRBD2. The V segment lost 10 bases and the J segment 0 bases; nucleotides outside the gene matches: 14. Germline CDR1 SNHLY, CDR2 FYNNEI. This CDR3 is built from 17 residues. In DNA, the CDR3 is TGTGCCACCTTGGCCGGGCGGGGGACTCCGAACACCGGGGAGCTGTTTTTT. It codes for CATLAGRGTPNTGELFF.

The chain uses TRBV2 and TRBJ1-6; TRBD1 might be the D (6 bases). V dropped 8 bases and J dropped 0 bases, with 8 bases sitting between them. The germline gives CDR1 SNHLY, CDR2 FYNNEI. This CDR3 comprises 14 residues. CDR3 DNA: TGTGCCAGCGGACAGAGCTCCTATAATTCACCCCTCCACTTT. This gives the protein CASGQSSYNSPLHF. Full variable domain (remainder filled in from reference TRBV2 and TRBJ1-6): EPEVTQTPSHQVTQMGQEVILRCVPISNHLYFYWYRQILGQKVEFLVSFYNNEISEKSEIFDDQFSVERPDGSNFTLKIRSTKLEDSAMYFCASGQSSYNSPLHFGNGTRLTVT.

The rearrangement joins TRBV19 to TRBJ2-7; tentatively, D is TRBD2 (6 bases). The CDR3 is made up of 12 amino acids. Germline V gene sequence: CDR1 LNHDA, CDR2 SQIVND (reference sequence). Trimming took off 10 bases at V and 3 bases at J, with 13 bases between the two ends. The CDR3 coding sequence is TGTGCCACCGGGGGACTGGACTACGAGCAGTACTTC. Its translation is CATGGLDYEQYF.

V usage is TRBV6-5 and J usage is TRBJ1-2, with TRBD1 matching over 7 bases. Germline trimming cut 11 bases from V and 14 bases from J; bases unmatched to any gene: 23. This CDR3 has 14 amino acids. CDR1 and CDR2 from the germline V gene are MNHEY and SVGAGI. This CDR3 is CACQGGGTAMGRTF. The DNA of the CDR3 is TGTGCCTGTCAAGGGGGCGGAACCGCTATGGGACGGACCTTC.

The chain joins TRBV30 to TRBJ1-1, with D tentatively TRBD1 (5 bases). CDR1 is GTSNPN and CDR2 is SVGIG in the germline V gene (reference sequence). The CDR3 consists of 14 residues. The V gene lost 0 bases and the J gene lost 0 bases, with 8 bases spanning the gap. CDR3 nucleotides: TGTGCCTGGAGTGTTCCAGGGCTGAACACTGAAGCTTTCTTT. This gives the protein CAWSVPGLNTEAFF.

The rearrangement links TRBV10-3 to TRBJ2-5; weak D call: TRBD2 (6 bases). The CDR3 length is 14 residues. The germline V gene encodes CDR1 ENHRY and CDR2 SYGVKD. V lost 0 bases to trimming and J lost 4 bases, with 9 bases between them. The DNA of the CDR3 is TGTGCCATCAGTGAGTCGAATAGCGGAGAGACCCAGTACTTC. Amino acid sequence: CAISESNSGETQYF.

The chain employs TRBV2 and TRBJ2-2, with 10 bases aligning to TRBD2. Germline V gives CDR1 SNHLY, CDR2 FYNNEI. CDR3 length: 16 amino acids. The trim removed 3 bases at V and 7 bases at J, leaving 8 bases unmatched. The CDR3 region is CASSEEREGLLGELFF. DNA of the CDR3: TGTGCCAGCAGTGAGGAGCGGGAGGGCCTCCTCGGGGAGCTGTTTTTT.

V gene TRBV5-1 combines with J gene TRBJ1-1; D is unresolved. The V gene lost 2 bases and the J gene lost 1 base, with 6 bases spanning the gap. Germline loops: CDR1 SGHRS, CDR2 YFSETQ. This CDR3 is 13 amino acids long. The CDR3 reads CASSFSGNTEAFF. Here the CDR3 DNA reads TGCGCCAGCAGCTTTTCCGGGAACACTGAAGCTTTCTTT.

A few counts support this clone. The J gene is TRBJ2-2, the V gene TRBV18; possible D gene TRBD1, 5 bases. The germline V and J ends were trimmed by 2 bases and 0 bases, with 7 bases remaining between them. The CDR3 contains 15 residues. Per the germline V gene, CDR1 is KGHSH and CDR2 is LQKENI. The CDR3 region has the DNA TGTGCCAGCTCACCAAGGGGCCCGAACACCGGGGAGCTGTTTTTT. It specifies CASSPRGPNTGELFF. The complete variable domain, with remaining parts taken from reference TRBV18 and TRBJ2-2, reads NAGVMQNPRHLVRRRGQEARLRCSPMKGHSHVYWYRQLPEEGLKFMVYLQKENIIDESGMPKERFSAEFPKEGPSILRIQQVVRGDSAAYFCASSPRGPNTGELFFGEGSRLTVL.

The chain has TRBV28 and TRBJ2-7; TRBD2 is a possible D gene (6 bases). The CDR3 has 11 residues. The germline V gene has CDR1 MDHEN and CDR2 SYDVKM. V was pared by 3 bases and J by 9 bases, with 9 bases between. The CDR3 DNA sequence: TGTGCCAGCAGTTTCGGGGAGGCGCAGTACTTC. It encodes CASSFGEAQYF.

This rearrangement joins TRBV21-1 to TRBJ2-3; the table assigns TRBD2, which was not confirmed against the DNA. TRBV21-1 is a pseudogene. This CDR3 is 18 amino acids long. Here the CDR3 DNA reads TGTGCCAGCAGCAAAGCTCAACCCGATAGCGGGAGCGCAGATACGCAGTATTTT. This encodes CASSKAQPDSGSADTQYF.

A remark on this clone: Within the sample, other DNA sequences also encode this same CDR3. V and J are TRBV19 and TRBJ1-1; the D gene is possibly TRBD1 (5 bases). CDR1 LNHDA and CDR2 SQIVND come from the germline V gene (reference sequence). Trimming removed 3 bases at V and 5 bases at J, with 10 bases between. This CDR3 is built from 13 residues. In nucleotides, the CDR3 is TGTGCCAGTAGTATGAGTCGGGGGACTGAAGCTTTCTTT. Its protein product is CASSMSRGTEAFF. Looking up the rest from reference TRBV19 and TRBJ1-1 gives the full variable domain: DGGITQSPKYLFRKEGQNVTLSCEQNLNHDAMYWYRQDPGQGLRLIYYSQIVNDFQKGDIAEGYSVSREKKESFPLTVTSAQKNPTAFYLCASSMSRGTEAFFGQGTRLTVV.

The chain carries TRBV4-1 and TRBJ1-5; D gene unclear. Trimming stripped 4 bases from V and 6 bases from J, with 13 bases between. Germline CDR1 and CDR2: MGHRA and YSYEKL. The CDR3 spans 14 residues. The CDR3 DNA sequence: TGCGCCAGCAGCCTAGATCCGGGAGGTCAGCCCCAGCATTTT. Translated, it gives CASSLDPGGQPQHF.

J is TRBJ1-1 and V is TRBV7-2, with D possibly being TRBD1 (5 bases). V was pared by 5 bases and J by 4 bases, with 11 bases between. CDR1 SGHTA and CDR2 FQGNSA come from the germline V gene. The CDR3 has 13 residues. CDR3 region: CASSPRVVTEAFF. DNA for the CDR3: TGTGCCAGCAGCCCCAGGGTAGTCACTGAAGCTTTCTTT.

The genes are TRBV19 and TRBJ1-5; D is uncertain. The V gene's germline CDR1 is LNHDA and CDR2 SQIVND (reference sequence). This CDR3 comprises 18 residues. Trimming shortened V by 3 bases and J by 1 base, and 19 bases separated the two germline ends. CDR3: CASSISPPGRISNQPQHF. The CDR3 DNA is TGTGCCAGTAGTATCAGTCCCCCGGGGAGGATAAGCAATCAGCCCCAGCATTTT.

The chain is built from TRBV12-3 or TRBV12-4 and TRBJ2-3; D may be TRBD2 (5 bases). V lost 2 bases and J 8 bases, leaving 11 bases between the germline ends. This CDR3 region has 13 residues. CDR3 sequence: CASSLTSPRTQYF. The CDR3 DNA follows: TGTGCCAGCAGTTTAACTAGTCCGCGTACGCAGTATTTT.

This clone was picked up a small number of times. The chain has TRBV21-1 and TRBJ1-6; the listed D gene, TRBD1, was not tested against the DNA. TRBV21-1 is listed as a pseudogene. This CDR3 spans 18 amino acids. CDR3 in DNA: TGTGCCAGCAGCAAAAGGAGGACAGGGAACTCCTATAATTCACCCCTCCACTTT. This codes for CASSKRRTGNSYNSPLHF.

The chain is built from TRBV19 and TRBJ1-5; TRBD1 aligns across 8 bases. After removal of 5 bases from V and 1 base from J, the junction contained 1 base not matched to a gene. This CDR3 is 14 amino acids long. Germline V lookup: CDR1 LNHDA, CDR2 SQIVND (reference sequence). CDR3 region: CASSGDRSNQPQHF. The CDR3 DNA reads as TGTGCCAGTAGTGGGGACAGGAGCAATCAGCCCCAGCATTTT.